Here is one TCR beta chain with its context. The antigen is unknown. The sample is drawn from a study of molecular identifiers for immune sequencing clone quantification. Bulk libraries came from a prior protocol with listed TCR primers. TCRdb reprocessed the PCR reads via MiXCR and lists one record per CDR3 protein. The repertoire holds around 65,000 distinct CDR3 sequences, with 15% to 20% as singletons. General study results and limits: Barcode-sharing identical TCR molecules could underestimate highly expanded clone sizes. Over 98% of CMV-specific effector molecules, but under 1% of naive ones, were in clones above 20 copies.

CDR3 length: 15 residues. Trimming removed 0 bases at V and 2 bases at J, with 8 bases between. In germline, CDR1 is MGHRA, CDR2 YSYEKL. The genes are TRBV4-1 and TRBJ1-5; unclear D gene. The sequence came from a human donor in good health. Some libraries in this study had Jurkat cell RNA spiked in. The sample comprised naive CD8+ T cells from blood, with Jurkat cell RNA spiked in. The sample's subset: FACS-sorted CD8+CD4-CCR7+CD45RA+ naive T cells. CDR3 DNA: TGCGCCAGCAGCCAAGACGGGCTGGGCAATCAGCCCCAGCATTTT. Translating it yields CASSQDGLGNQPQHF.